This T cell receptor (beta chain) was identified during a study of blood T cell repertoires in COVID-19. About the research overall: Acute-phase and convalescent COVID-19 samples originated in the United States, Italy and Spain. Sample material is recorded as cDNA or gDNA derived from T cells, B-cell-depleted T cells, or PBMCs.

This CDR3 is 14 amino acids long. V was pared by 1 base and J by 16 bases, with 20 bases between. Germline V gives CDR1 LGHDT, CDR2 YNNKEL (reference sequence). In Seattle, patients joined the study during active infection and were tracked longitudinally. Authors' data handling: Amplification of reference gene primers provided the estimated nucleated cell counts. Libraries were prepared by immunoSEQ multiplex PCR; TCRdb keeps only in-frame clonotypes and omits some of them. Clone size and V and J calls were adopted from that table, with D and trimming inferred from the DNA. The table shows approximately 210,000 clones, with 94% occurring only once.

The TCR sequence derives from a young man with COVID-19, enrolled during active disease. The sample was peripheral blood. V is TRBV3-1 (or the pseudogene TRBV3-2) and J is TRBJ2-4; D unclear. The CDR3 DNA reads as TGTGCCAGCAGCCAAGGATCAGGCTTCCGGATACTTTACTTC. Amino acid sequence: CASSQGSGFRILYF.